These T cell receptor beta chains were read from a single sample in a study of T-cell memory formation after mild COVID-19. TCRdb reprocessed the 5' RACE reads with MiXCR, giving one entry per CDR3 protein. The table lists fewer than 15,000 distinct CDR3 sequences, 20% to 25% of them singletons. Specimen: PBMCs or a T cell subset sorted from them (not recorded which). The receptor set was obtained from a man between 18 and 35 years old who had mild COVID-19 (a few samples of this study predate the infection). Cell type and time point are not known. Both conserved end residues are part of each CDR3. The D gene is left open where the match is weak. For some rows the clone size is stated as once, few or many, or as a class when expanded; others skip it.

clone size	V gene	D gene	J gene	CDR3 protein	CDR3 DNA
NA	TRBV29-1	NA	TRBJ1-1	CSVAADSLGTEAFF	TGCAGCGTTGCGGCTGACTCACTGGGCACTGAAGCTTTCTTT
many	TRBV20-1	NA	TRBJ1-1	CSAPGAENTEAFF	TGCAGTGCTCCGGGTGCCGAAAACACTGAAGCTTTCTTT
many	TRBV6-2/TRBV6-3	NA	TRBJ2-3	CASSSGAVSDTQYF	TGTGCCAGCAGTTCAGGGGCCGTATCGGATACGCAGTATTTT
NA	TRBV2	NA	TRBJ2-4	CASLAKNIQYF	TGTGCCAGCTTGGCTAAGAACATTCAGTACTTC
NA	TRBV4-2	TRBD2	TRBJ2-1	CASSQGAGGQVGEQFF	TGTGCCAGCAGCCAAGGAGCGGGGGGGCAGGTGGGTGAGCAGTTCTTC
many	TRBV18	NA	TRBJ1-1	CASSPRRGHTEAFF	TGTGCCAGCTCACCACGGAGGGGTCACACTGAAGCTTTCTTT
many	TRBV7-2	NA	TRBJ1-2	CACNPQGSKYGYTF	TGTGCCTGCAACCCACAGGGAAGCAAGTATGGCTACACCTTC
many	TRBV2	TRBD2	TRBJ2-7	CASSAKRGNSYEQYF	TGTGCCAGCAGTGCTAAGCGGGGGAATTCCTACGAGCAGTACTTC
NA	TRBV4-3	NA	TRBJ2-1	CASSQAPVAGYGYNEQFF	TGCGCCAGCAGCCAAGCACCCGTGGCGGGCTATGGGTACAATGAGCAGTTCTTC
NA	TRBV7-7	NA	TRBJ2-3	CASSSTIGGDTQYF	TGTGCTAGCAGCTCAACGATAGGAGGCGATACGCAGTATTTT
NA	TRBV2	NA	TRBJ1-6	CASTPLGYNSPLHF	TGTGCCAGCACCCCTCTGGGGTATAATTCACCCCTCCACTTT
many	TRBV7-6	NA	TRBJ2-1	CASSLRAEYNEQFF	TGTGCCAGCAGCTTAAGGGCCGAGTACAATGAGCAGTTCTTC
medium-sized	TRBV7-2	NA	TRBJ1-2	CASTPDSPGPGYTF	TGTGCCAGCACCCCGGACAGCCCGGGACCTGGCTACACCTTC
NA	TRBV7-9	NA	TRBJ2-1	CASRANPGVSYNEQFF	TGTGCCAGCAGAGCCAACCCAGGGGTTTCCTACAATGAGCAGTTCTTC
many	TRBV6-2/TRBV6-3	NA	TRBJ2-1	CASSQSNEQFF	TGTGCCAGCAGTCAATCCAATGAGCAGTTCTTC
many	TRBV7-9	NA	TRBJ2-5	CASSLVVHPWTQYF	TGTGCCAGCAGCTTAGTGGTCCACCCATGGACCCAGTACTTC
many	TRBV4-3	NA	TRBJ2-3	CASSQEAAIATDTQYF	TGCGCCAGCAGCCAAGAGGCGGCCATAGCCACAGATACGCAGTATTTT
NA	TRBV6-2/TRBV6-3	NA	TRBJ2-7	CASSYVVNEQYF	TGTGCCAGCAGTTACGTGGTAAACGAGCAGTACTTC
many	TRBV7-6	NA	TRBJ1-6	CASSLRQRVGPGDSPLHF	TGTGCCAGCAGCTTACGACAGAGGGTCGGGCCGGGTGATTCACCCCTCCACTTT
many	TRBV12-3/TRBV12-4	NA	TRBJ2-1	CASSLTLGAAGAEQFF	TGTGCCAGCAGTTTAACGCTCGGGGCAGCGGGCGCTGAGCAGTTCTTC